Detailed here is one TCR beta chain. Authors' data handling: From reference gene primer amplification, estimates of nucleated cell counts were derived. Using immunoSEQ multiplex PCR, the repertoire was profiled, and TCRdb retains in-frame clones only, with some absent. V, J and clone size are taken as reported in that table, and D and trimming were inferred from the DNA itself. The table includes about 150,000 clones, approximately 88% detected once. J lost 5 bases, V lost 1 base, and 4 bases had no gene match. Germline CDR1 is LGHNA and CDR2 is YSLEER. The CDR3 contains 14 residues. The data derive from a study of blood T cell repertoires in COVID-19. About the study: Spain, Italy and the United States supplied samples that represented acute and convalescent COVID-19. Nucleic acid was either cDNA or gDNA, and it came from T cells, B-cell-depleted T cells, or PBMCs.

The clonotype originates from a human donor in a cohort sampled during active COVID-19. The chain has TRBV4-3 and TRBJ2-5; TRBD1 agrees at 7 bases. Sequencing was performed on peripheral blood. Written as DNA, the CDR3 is TGCGCCAGCAGCCAAGGACAGGGTAGGGAGACCCAGTACTTC. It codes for CASSQGQGRETQYF.